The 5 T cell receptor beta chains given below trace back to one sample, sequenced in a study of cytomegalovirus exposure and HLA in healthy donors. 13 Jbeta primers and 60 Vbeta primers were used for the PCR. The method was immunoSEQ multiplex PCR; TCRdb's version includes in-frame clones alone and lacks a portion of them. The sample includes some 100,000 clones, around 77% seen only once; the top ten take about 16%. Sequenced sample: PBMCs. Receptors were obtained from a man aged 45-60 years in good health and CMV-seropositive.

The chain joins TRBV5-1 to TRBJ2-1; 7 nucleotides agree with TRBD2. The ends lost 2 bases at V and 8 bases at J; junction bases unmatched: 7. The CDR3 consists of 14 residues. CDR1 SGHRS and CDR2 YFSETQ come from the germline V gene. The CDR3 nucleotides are TGCGCCAGCAGCTTCAATGCGGGAGAGGATGAGCAGTTCTTC. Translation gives CASSFNAGEDEQFF. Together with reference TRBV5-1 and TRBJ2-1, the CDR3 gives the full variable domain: KAGVTQTPRYLIKTRGQQVTLSCSPISGHRSVSWYQQTPGQGLQFLFEYFSETQRNKGNFPGRFSGRQFSNSRSEMNVSTLELGDSALYLCASSFNAGEDEQFFGPGTRLTVL.

CDR3 sequence (DNA): TGCGCCAGCAGCCAAGAGGCCCTAGCGGCATCCTACAATGAGCAGTTCTTC. This sequence encodes CASSQEALAASYNEQFF. This chain uses TRBV4-1 with TRBJ2-1, with TRBD2 matching over 7 bases. Unmatched junction bases numbered 6, after V lost 0 bases and J lost 1 base. In germline, CDR1 is MGHRA, CDR2 YSYEKL. CDR3 length: 17 residues.

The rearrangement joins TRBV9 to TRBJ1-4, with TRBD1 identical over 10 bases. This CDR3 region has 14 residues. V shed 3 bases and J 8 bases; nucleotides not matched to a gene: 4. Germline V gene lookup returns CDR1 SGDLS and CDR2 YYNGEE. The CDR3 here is CASSADRGREKLFF. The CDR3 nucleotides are TGTGCCAGCAGCGCGGACAGGGGGAGGGAAAAACTGTTTTTT.

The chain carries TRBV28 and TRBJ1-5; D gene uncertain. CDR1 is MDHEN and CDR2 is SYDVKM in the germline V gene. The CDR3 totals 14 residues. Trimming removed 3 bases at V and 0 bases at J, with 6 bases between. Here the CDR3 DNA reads TGTGCCAGCAGTTTTCTGTATAGCAATCAGCCCCAGCATTTT. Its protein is CASSFLYSNQPQHF.

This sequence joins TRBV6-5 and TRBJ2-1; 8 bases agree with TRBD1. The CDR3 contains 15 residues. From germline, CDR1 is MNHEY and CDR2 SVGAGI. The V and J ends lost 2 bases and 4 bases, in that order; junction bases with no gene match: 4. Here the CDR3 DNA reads TGTGCCAGCAGTTACGGTGGGACAGGTTACAATGAGCAGTTCTTC. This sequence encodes CASSYGGTGYNEQFF.